The 24 T cell receptor beta chains reported below all come from one sample, sequenced in a study of Graves' ophthalmopathy and Graves' hyperthyroidism. Using RNA transcripts, the TCR beta CDR3 regions were amplified. Second-round multiplex PCR came after a first-round RT-PCR that employed HTBI primers. TCRdb re-analysed the multiplex PCR reads in MiXCR, keeping a single row per CDR3 protein. The sample has 500,000 to 800,000 distinct CDR3 sequences, 35% to 45% seen once. The sequenced sample was peripheral blood. Receptors originate from an adult man with Graves' ophthalmopathy.

This clonotype was counted at least ten times. The genes are TRBV5-1 and TRBJ2-2; 8 nucleotides line up with TRBD1. This CDR3 comprises 16 residues. Germline V CDR1 and CDR2: SGHRS, YFSETQ. V was pared by 0 bases and J by 2 bases, with 3 bases of the junction left unmatched. CDR3 sequence (DNA): TGCGCCAGCAGCTTGGCAGGGGGCGGAAACACCGGGGAGCTGTTTTTT. It yields the protein CASSLAGGGNTGELFF. The complete variable domain, with remaining parts taken from reference TRBV5-1 and TRBJ2-2, reads KAGVTQTPRYLIKTRGQQVTLSCSPISGHRSVSWYQQTPGQGLQFLFEYFSETQRNKGNFPGRFSGRQFSNSRSEMNVSTLELGDSALYLCASSLAGGGNTGELFFGEGSRLTVL.

With regard to this clonotype: The junction departs from the called germline gene at one end, perhaps through a read error. This sequence joins TRBV25-1 and TRBJ1-4; D gene unclear. This CDR3 contains 17 residues. CDR1 and CDR2 from the germline V gene are MGHDK and SYGVNS. This chain's CDR3 is CASSPRGLQTPNEKLFF. The CDR3 nucleotides read TGCGCCAGCAGCCCCCGCGGTTTACAGACACCTAATGAAAAACTGTTTTTT.

The genes are TRBV7-9 and TRBJ1-6, with 7 bases lining up with TRBD1. Per the germline V gene, CDR1 is SEHNR and CDR2 is FQNEAQ (reference sequence). The CDR3 is 15 amino acids. J gave up 6 bases and V 5 bases, and 7 bases lay outside the gene matches. DNA of the CDR3: TGTGCCAGCAGCCGGTGGGACAGTTTTAATTCACCCCTCCACTTT. Protein sequence: CASSRWDSFNSPLHF.

This clonotype was observed at least ten times. The rearrangement uses TRBV10-2 and TRBJ1-1, with 8 bases identical to TRBD1. The trim removed 6 bases at V and 5 bases at J, leaving 5 bases unmatched. This CDR3 is 13 amino acids long. Germline lookup yields CDR1 WSHSY and CDR2 SAAADI. The CDR3 sequence is CASRTDRDTEAFF. The CDR3 DNA follows: TGCGCCAGCAGAACGGACAGGGATACTGAAGCTTTCTTT.

V is TRBV5-4 and J is TRBJ2-7, with 8 bases matching TRBD2. Unmatched junction bases numbered 10, after V lost 2 bases and J lost 3 bases. This CDR3 region has 16 residues. CDR1 and CDR2 (germline): SGHNT, YYREEE (reference sequence). The CDR3 DNA is TGTGCCAGCAGCTTCTCTGCGAGCGGGGGTCACTACGAGCAGTACTTC. Its protein is CASSFSASGGHYEQYF.

The chain employs TRBV10-1 and TRBJ2-1; 7 bases map to TRBD2. This CDR3 comprises 14 residues. Germline lookup yields CDR1 WNHNN and CDR2 SYGVQD (reference sequence). J gave up 2 bases and V 6 bases, and 4 bases lay outside the gene matches. The CDR3 DNA is TGCGCCAGCAGGGAGCGGGGCCCCTACAATGAGCAGTTCTTC. Its protein product is CASRERGPYNEQFF.

A word on this clonotype: With a much larger clone just one base away, this may be a read error. The chain recombines TRBV12-3 or TRBV12-4 with TRBJ1-4, with D unresolved. The CDR3 is 13 amino acids. The V and J ends lost 1 base and 13 bases respectively, with 13 bases between them. The CDR3 spells CASSLDSFRGLFF. The CDR3 DNA is TGTGCCAGCAGTTTAGACAGCTTCAGAGGACTGTTTTTT.

This clonotype came up once. A clone one base away is much larger, so this may be a read error. CDR3 in DNA: TGCAGTGCTAGAGGAAGCAGGGGAGATACTGAAGCTTTCTTT. It yields the protein CSARGSRGDTEAFF. V and J are TRBV20-1 and TRBJ1-1; TRBD1 is a possible D gene (6 bases). The V end was cut by 1 base, the J end by 5 bases, with 14 bases between. The length of the CDR3 is 14 residues. Germline V gives CDR1 DFQATT, CDR2 SNEGSKA (reference sequence).

The rearrangement uses TRBV10-3 and TRBJ2-2; TRBD1 agrees at 9 bases. Looked up from germline, CDR1 is ENHRY and CDR2 is SYGVKD. CDR3 length equals 13 residues. The J segment lost 12 bases and the V segment lost 6 bases, leaving 8 bases of the junction unmatched. The CDR3 spells CAISPGQGTKLFF. CDR3 DNA sequence: TGTGCCATCAGCCCGGGACAGGGTACAAAGCTGTTTTTT.

The chain combines TRBV10-3 with TRBJ2-2; 13 bases are shared with TRBD2. Germline CDR1 is ENHRY and CDR2 is SYGVKD. The V gene end was trimmed by 5 bases and the J gene end by 3 bases; junction bases not matched to a gene: 6. The CDR3 consists of 17 residues. CDR3 DNA: TGTGCCATCAGTAAACTAGCGGGAGGGCCTGACACCGGGGAGCTGTTTTTT. Translating gives CAISKLAGGPDTGELFF.

J is TRBJ2-1 and V is TRBV7-9; 11 bases are shared with TRBD2. Gene TRBJ2-7 matches the end of the DNA better, so the J call may be wrong. Germline CDR1 SEHNR, CDR2 FQNEAQ (reference sequence). The CDR3 contains 14 residues. As DNA, the CDR3 is TGTGCCAGCAGCTTCACTAGCGGGAGAAATGAGCAGTACTTC. This gives the protein CASSFTSGRNEQYF.

The sample holds many counts of this clonotype. The gene calls are TRBV25-1 and TRBJ2-7; D is tentatively TRBD1 or TRBD2 (5 bases each). The CDR3 is 15 residues long. CDR1 is MGHDK and CDR2 is SYGVNS in the germline V gene. With 1 base removed from V and 6 bases from J, the gap between germline ends came to 16 bases. CDR3 protein: CASSEFTNPGLEQYF. As DNA, the CDR3 is TGTGCCAGCAGTGAATTCACCAATCCGGGGCTCGAGCAGTACTTC.

The chain employs TRBV25-1 and TRBJ1-1; 7 nucleotides agree with TRBD1. In germline, CDR1 is MGHDK, CDR2 SYGVNS. This CDR3 is built from 15 residues. The V gene end was trimmed by 8 bases and the J gene end by 1 base; junction bases not matched to a gene: 10. The DNA for the CDR3 is TGTGCCAGCTCACCACCTTACAGGGGGAACACTGAAGCTTTCTTT. This codes for CASSPPYRGNTEAFF.

The table lists this clonotype with many counts. The chain has TRBV2 and TRBJ1-3, with no clear D. Trimming cost V 4 bases and J 0 bases, with 13 bases left between them. The CDR3 runs to 16 residues. Germline CDR1 reads SNHLY; CDR2 reads FYNNEI. The CDR3 sequence: CASSGTAWSSGNTIYF. For the CDR3, the DNA is TGTGCCAGCAGTGGGACCGCCTGGAGCTCTGGAAACACCATATATTTT.

This chain joins TRBV5-1 and TRBJ2-2, with D unresolved. This CDR3 region has 15 residues. The germline gives CDR1 SGHRS, CDR2 YFSETQ. V lost 0 bases, J lost 3 bases, and 9 bases lay in between. CDR3 coding DNA: TGCGCCAGCAGCTTGGTCGGGCGTTACACCGGGGAGCTGTTTTTT. Translated, it gives CASSLVGRYTGELFF. The complete variable domain, with remaining parts taken from reference TRBV5-1 and TRBJ2-2, reads KAGVTQTPRYLIKTRGQQVTLSCSPISGHRSVSWYQQTPGQGLQFLFEYFSETQRNKGNFPGRFSGRQFSNSRSEMNVSTLELGDSALYLCASSLVGRYTGELFFGEGSRLTVL.

The chain joins TRBV7-2 to TRBJ1-2; D gene uncertain. The germline V gene encodes CDR1 SGHTA and CDR2 FQGNSA. This CDR3 region has 10 residues. Trimming took 9 bases from V and 8 from J, leaving 10 bases between them. This chain's CDR3 is CASTPGGYTF. In nucleotides, the CDR3 is TGTGCCAGTACCCCGGGAGGCTACACCTTC.

The chain joins TRBV6-5 to TRBJ1-1, with 8 nucleotides matching TRBD1. The CDR3 extends over 14 amino acids. The germline CDR1 and CDR2 sequences are MNHEY and SVGAGI. V dropped 6 bases and J dropped 3; count of bases not matched to a gene: 6. In DNA form, the CDR3 reads TGTGCCAGCAGGGTGGGACAGGTTTACACTGAAGCTTTCTTT. It encodes CASRVGQVYTEAFF.

This chain joins TRBV10-3 and TRBJ1-5, with D tentatively TRBD1 (6 bases). From germline, CDR1 is ENHRY and CDR2 SYGVKD. The CDR3 spans 13 residues. Trimming cost V 6 bases and J 3 bases, with 9 bases left between them. CDR3 amino acids: CAIRKGDNQPQHF. The CDR3 nucleotides read TGTGCCATCAGGAAGGGGGACAATCAGCCCCAGCATTTT.

The V call is TRBV12-3 or TRBV12-4, the J call TRBJ2-6; 8 bases are shared with TRBD1. This CDR3 comprises 18 residues. J was trimmed by 0 bases and V by 4 bases; bases with no gene match: 8. CDR3 sequence (DNA): TGTGCCAGCAGTTCTACAGGGGGTTTATACTCTGGGGCCAACGTCCTGACTTTC. It encodes CASSSTGGLYSGANVLTF.

This chain links TRBV20-1 with TRBJ2-5; TRBD1 aligns across 7 bases. The CDR3 loop spans 14 amino acids. Trimming at V came to 3 bases and at J to 2 bases, leaving 6 bases not matched to a gene. CDR1 and CDR2 from the germline V gene are DFQATT and SNEGSKA (reference sequence). The CDR3 DNA sequence: TGCAGTGCTAGCGCCGGGACAGAGCAAGAGACCCAGTACTTC. Its translation is CSASAGTEQETQYF.

Remarks on this clonotype: This clone may be a read error of a much larger clone one base away. This chain joins TRBV19 and TRBJ1-2, with D perhaps matching TRBD1 (6 bases). The V gene's germline CDR1 is LNHDA and CDR2 SQIVND (reference sequence). CDR3 length: 14 residues. CDR3: CVSTNPGERDGYTF. CDR3 coding DNA: TGTGTCAGTACAAACCCAGGGGAGCGAGATGGCTACACCTTC. Looking up the rest from reference TRBV19 and TRBJ1-2 gives the full variable domain: DGGITQSPKYLFRKEGQNVTLSCEQNLNHDAMYWYRQDPGQGLRLIYYSQIVNDFQKGDIAEGYSVSREKKESFPLTVTSAQKNPTAFYLCVSTNPGERDGYTFGSGTRLTVV.

This clonotype showed up many times. The rearrangement uses TRBV2 and TRBJ2-3; 11 bases line up with TRBD1. There are 14 residues in the CDR3. Germline loops: CDR1 SNHLY, CDR2 FYNNEI. V shed 7 bases, J shed 4 bases, and the junction held 4 bases outside the gene matches. The CDR3 is CASTKGQGADTQYF. In DNA form, the CDR3 reads TGTGCCAGCACCAAGGGACAGGGGGCAGATACGCAGTATTTT.

The chain links TRBV5-1 to TRBJ2-7; 8 nucleotides match TRBD1. Germline V gene sequence: CDR1 SGHRS, CDR2 YFSETQ. The V segment lost 8 bases and the J segment 5 bases; nucleotides outside the gene matches: 12. The CDR3 is 14 amino acids. The CDR3 reads CASRSSDRADEQYF. In DNA, the CDR3 is TGCGCCAGTCGTTCCTCGGACAGGGCGGACGAGCAGTACTTC.

Details on this clonotype: Possible read error: a much larger clone is one base away. The rearrangement uses TRBV5-4 and TRBJ2-2; D unresolved. The CDR3 contains 12 residues. Between the trimmed V and J ends, which lost 4 bases and 6 bases, there was a span of 7 bases. CDR1 and CDR2 (germline): SGHNT, YYREEE (reference sequence). The CDR3 sequence is CASSAAAGELFF. The CDR3 region has the DNA TGTGCCAGCAGCGCAGCCGCCGGGGAGCTGTTTTTT.